A single T cell receptor beta chain is shown here with its context. No antigen is known for it. No much larger clone is present one base from it, and per-base qualities are unavailable. Other DNA sequences within the sample encode an identical CDR3. This sample stems from a study of shared clonotypes between healthy human individuals (dated by TCRdb to 2019 to 2021). About the study as a whole: A couple of women and a few men aged 18 to 49 years were included in the cohort. For each donor, CD4 naive and CD4 memory were each run on three plates, CD8 naive on two plates, and CD8 memory on one plate. Blood TCR repertoires of a handful of healthy adults were deeply sequenced to estimate repertoire size and the extent of clonotype sharing between individuals. Per donor, leukapheresis produced somewhere between about 0.94 and 9.5 billion PBMCs. Different laboratories and diverse techniques were used to prepare libraries and sequence TCR repertoires, to increase sequencing depth and limit assay-specific biases.

Using the deep immunoSEQ assay, multiplex PCR amplified TCR CDR3 regions from genomic DNA. Genomic DNA extracted from each cell subset was distributed evenly over all wells of several immunoSEQ 96-well plates, and each plate served as one replicate. Each replicate PCR for sorted subsets received around 210 ng genomic DNA, equal to roughly 33,000 T cell genomes. Purified libraries were measured with a Qubit 3.0 fluorometer, size-checked on a Bioanalyzer 2100, and measured again with the KAPA Library Quantification kit. Every immunoSEQ 96-well plate was sequenced on a separate single-read 150-cycle Illumina NextSeq 550 flow cell. In the original analysis: The immunoSEQ output contained only junctional sequences without quality scores, so filtering could not match that applied to full-length reads. To assign V/J genes and CDR3, sequences were annotated using PyIR, a Python wrapper for IgBLAST v1.9, with IMGT germline references. Reads with weak V/J assignments (E-value above 1e-6), missing CDR3, stop codons, out-of-frame junctions, or ambiguous translated residues were removed. V3J clonotypes were defined as sequences sharing the same inferred V gene, J gene, and CDR3 amino acid sequence. Percentage overlap between repertoires was computed as shared unique clonotypes divided by the size of the smaller repertoire. Repertoire richness was assessed with RTK rarefaction, the Chao1 estimator, and Recon v2.1 estimates of unobserved clonotypes. For all TCRbeta clonotypes obtained by the gDNA method from several donors, generation probabilities were computed with OLGA. What TCRdb holds here is the immuneACCESS table cut down to in-frame rearrangements. Part of the clones is not present; checked against another copy, under half of the missing clones reflect an unresolved V gene, and the others are unexplained. V, J and clone size are those of that table, while D and trimming were read from the DNA. The sample records 1.5 million to 1.9 million clones, 95% to 99% of which are singletons. The ten largest clonotypes hold about 0.42% of the sample.

Beyond this particular receptor, the publication reports: Naive subsets generally had larger estimated clonotype richness than memory subsets. Rarefaction of sorted-subset datasets indicated incomplete sequencing despite the large sequencing depth. The genetic and exposure-history diversity represented was limited by the small number of donors. Across a few donors, about 5.2% of naive CD4, roughly 3.5% of naive CD8, around 2.1% of memory CD4, and approximately 0.42% of memory CD8 clonotypes were shared. Pairwise subsampling indicated that sequencing depth was expected to affect the degree of clonotype sharing among donors. Compared with non-shared clonotypes, the clonotypes found in all four sorted-subset donors had higher generation probabilities. Only blood was sampled, and tissue TCR repertoires likely differ from those in blood.

The CDR3 starts with the cysteine, ends with the phenylalanine, and has 10 residues. Only CDR3 DNA remains: 30 bases, in frame from the first base. The germline V gene encodes CDR1 DFQATT and CDR2 SNEGSKA (reference sequence). The junction shows trimming of 6 bases on V and 3 bases on J, plus 4 bases between the germline ends. Healthy HIV-negative adults with no recently reported acute infections or vaccinations were included as donors. Every donor was a Caucasian adult living in Nashville, Tennessee, USA. CD4+ T cells were enriched by magnetic negative selection, after which naive cells were positively selected on CD45RA and the negative fraction was taken as the memory subset. Blood was collected by leukapheresis, and PBMCs were isolated by Ficoll-Histopaque density gradient centrifugation and then cryopreserved in liquid nitrogen vapor phase. Purity and quantity of every magnetically sorted T cell population were checked by analytical flow cytometry. Genomic DNA was isolated from every sorted fraction and measured by UV absorbance on a Nanodrop 2000c.

The TCR sequence derives from a man under 40 in good health. The chain uses TRBV20-1 and TRBJ2-3; no D segment can be confidently identified. The material sequenced was naive CD4+ T cells sorted from blood. Per the publication, the cell subset or site label means: CD45RA+ positively selected. The bases read TGCAGTGCATCGACAGATACGCAGTATTTT. Translated, this is CSASTDTQYF.